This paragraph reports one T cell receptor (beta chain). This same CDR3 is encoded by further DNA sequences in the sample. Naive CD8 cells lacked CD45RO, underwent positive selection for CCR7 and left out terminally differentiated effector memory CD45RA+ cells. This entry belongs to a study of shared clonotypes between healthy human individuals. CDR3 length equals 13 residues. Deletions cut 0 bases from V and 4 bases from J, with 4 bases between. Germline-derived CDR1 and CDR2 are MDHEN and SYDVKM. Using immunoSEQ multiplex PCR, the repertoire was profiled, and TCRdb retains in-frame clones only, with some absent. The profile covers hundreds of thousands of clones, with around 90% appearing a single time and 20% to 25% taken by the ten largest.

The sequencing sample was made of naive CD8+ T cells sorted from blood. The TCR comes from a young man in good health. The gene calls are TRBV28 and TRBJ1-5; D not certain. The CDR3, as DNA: TGTGCCAGCAGTTTATGGGGTAATCAGCCCCAGCATTTT. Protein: CASSLWGNQPQHF.